The 14 T cell receptor beta chains in this list originate from one sample, sequenced in a study of blood T cell repertoires in COVID-19. Sequencing used immunoSEQ multiplex PCR; TCRdb keeps in-frame clones, though not all of them. The data hold approximately 200,000 clones, with approximately 88% observed a single time. The specimen was peripheral blood. These receptors were obtained from a woman in her 30s with acute or convalescent COVID-19.

This chain joins TRBV5-1 and TRBJ2-7, with a tentative D call TRBD1 (5 bases). There are 15 residues in the CDR3. Trimming removed 0 bases at V and 6 bases at J, with 16 bases between. Germline assignment: CDR1 SGHRS and CDR2 YFSETQ. CDR3 protein: CASSLVGANSLEQYF. The CDR3 nucleotides are TGCGCCAGCAGCTTGGTTGGGGCTAATTCCCTCGAGCAGTACTTC.

The chain uses TRBV4-1 and TRBJ1-2; 10 bases are a match to TRBD1. After removal of 6 bases from V and 7 bases from J, the junction contained 11 bases not matched to a gene. Germline CDR1 reads MGHRA; CDR2 reads YSYEKL. The CDR3 length is 15 residues. CDR3 protein: CASRPTGQGRLGYTF. CDR3 in DNA: TGCGCCAGCAGACCGACGGGACAGGGGCGCCTTGGCTACACCTTC.

V usage is TRBV10-3 and J usage is TRBJ2-7; perhaps TRBD2 as D (6 bases). Trimming took off 10 bases at V and 5 bases at J, with 27 bases between the two ends. The CDR3 extends over 16 amino acids. Germline V lookup: CDR1 ENHRY, CDR2 SYGVKD. CDR3 protein: CATKRQGRLVGDEQYF. DNA for the CDR3: TGTGCCACCAAAAGACAAGGAAGACTAGTGGGCGACGAGCAGTACTTC.

V is TRBV9 and J is TRBJ2-3; a possible D gene is TRBD1 (6 bases). This CDR3 has 16 residues. V was trimmed by 3 bases and J by 1 base, leaving 15 bases between them. Germline V gene sequence: CDR1 SGDLS, CDR2 YYNGEE. The CDR3 DNA reads as TGTGCCAGCAGCGACAGCAGGGGTGGAGGCACAGATACGCAGTATTTT. It yields the protein CASSDSRGGGTDTQYF.

The chain combines TRBV6-6 with TRBJ1-1; maybe TRBD1 (6 bases). Trimming took 10 bases from V and 3 from J, leaving 15 bases between them. The CDR3 covers 13 residues. CDR1 and CDR2 from the germline V gene are MNHNY and SVGAGI (reference sequence). CDR3 sequence reads: CATQMGAHTEAFF. In nucleotides, the CDR3 is TGTGCCACCCAAATGGGGGCGCACACTGAAGCTTTCTTT.

The chain links TRBV7-2 to TRBJ1-2, with D possibly TRBD1 on 5 matching bases. The CDR3 loop spans 12 amino acids. The V gene lost 6 bases and the J gene lost 10 bases, with 15 bases spanning the gap. Germline CDR1 reads SGHTA; CDR2 reads FQGNSA. The CDR3 region has the DNA TGTGCCAGCAGTCCTAAGGGGCCCCCCTACACCTTC. Its protein is CASSPKGPPYTF.

This rearrangement joins TRBV14 to TRBJ2-1; perhaps TRBD2 as D (5 bases). Looked up from germline, CDR1 is SGHDN and CDR2 is FVKESK. The CDR3 extends over 16 amino acids. Deletions cut 3 bases from V and 0 bases from J, with 12 bases between. The CDR3 coding sequence is TGTGCCAGCAGCCACTTCGAGCGGAACTCCTACAATGAGCAGTTCTTC. Protein sequence: CASSHFERNSYNEQFF.

This clone occurred a few times. The J gene is TRBJ2-2, the V gene TRBV5-1, with D perhaps matching TRBD1 (5 bases). The V gene lost 0 bases and the J gene lost 4 bases, with 13 bases spanning the gap. Germline CDR1 reads SGHRS; CDR2 reads YFSETQ. This CDR3 has 16 amino acids. The CDR3 DNA is TGCGCCAGCAGCTTGGCCTCAGGGCCTGGCACCGGGGAGCTGTTTTTT. Residues: CASSLASGPGTGELFF.

This clone has only a few counts. This chain uses TRBV21-1 with TRBJ1-1; TRBD1, the table's D call, lacks a check against the DNA. TRBV21-1 is marked as a pseudogene. This CDR3 contains 12 residues. The CDR3 DNA is TGTGCCAGCAGCATAGGGGGCACTGAAGCTTTCTTT. Its protein product is CASSIGGTEAFF.

J is TRBJ2-5 and V is TRBV5-6, with TRBD2 matching 7 bases. The V gene's germline CDR1 is SGHDT and CDR2 YYEEEE. CDR3 length: 13 residues. V shed 2 bases and J 4 bases; nucleotides not matched to a gene: 2. CDR3 sequence reads: CASSFGGIETQYF. CDR3 nucleotides: TGTGCCAGCAGCTTCGGGGGGATAGAGACCCAGTACTTC.

This clone is a singleton in its sample. This chain uses TRBV24-1 with TRBJ2-2, with D possibly matching TRBD2 (5 bases). Germline V CDR1 and CDR2: KGHDR, SFDVKD. The CDR3 contains 15 residues. Trimming stripped 3 bases from V and 5 bases from J, with 12 bases between. The DNA for the CDR3 is TGTGCCACCAGTGATGCCTCTCTAGCTACCGGGGAGCTGTTTTTT. Translation gives CATSDASLATGELFF.

This rearrangement joins TRBV6-5 to TRBJ2-3, with TRBD2 matching over 9 bases. CDR3 length: 16 residues. Trimming removed 0 bases from V and 2 bases from J; junction bases left unmatched: 3. In germline, CDR1 is MNHEY, CDR2 SVGAGI. The CDR3 nucleotides read TGTGCCAGCAGTTACTCGCTAGCGGGGCACACAGATACGCAGTATTTT. It specifies CASSYSLAGHTDTQYF.

The DNA of the CDR3 is TGTGCCAGCAGTCGCACTTGGTACGAGCAGTACTTC. Translation: CASSRTWYEQYF. The rearrangement uses TRBV28 and TRBJ2-7; no clear D gene. The CDR3 is 12 amino acids. V dropped 5 bases and J dropped 4 bases, with 9 bases sitting between them. Germline CDR1 MDHEN, CDR2 SYDVKM.

V is TRBV27 and J is TRBJ2-3; a possible D gene is TRBD1 (6 bases). CDR3 size: 13 residues. V was clipped by 10 bases and J by 3 bases, with 14 bases between them. Germline CDR1 and CDR2: MNHEY and SMNVEV (reference sequence). The CDR3 loop is CATGWQGTDTQYF. CDR3 nucleotides: TGTGCCACCGGGTGGCAGGGGACAGATACGCAGTATTTT.